Described below is a single T cell receptor (beta chain) sequence and its context. PCR used 60 Vbeta primers and 13 Jbeta primers. Using immunoSEQ multiplex PCR, the repertoire was profiled, and TCRdb retains in-frame clones only, with some absent. This table holds some 160,000 clones, 70% to 90% found once. The data were taken from a study of cytomegalovirus exposure and HLA in healthy donors. The length of the CDR3 is 11 residues. V shed 7 bases and J shed 5 bases, with 9 bases lying between them. Germline V lookup: CDR1 MNHEY, CDR2 SVGAGI. The sequence derives from a woman aged 40 to 50 in good health and CMV-seropositive. The genes are TRBV6-5 and TRBJ2-7; D is undetermined. The sequenced sample was PBMCs. The CDR3 nucleotides are TGTGCCAGCAAGGAGCGTAACGAGCAGTACTTC. Translated, it gives CASKERNEQYF.